This entry describes one TCR beta chain. Its antigen is not known. What was sequenced were expressed TCRB transcripts, since all of the isolated RNA had been reverse transcribed. Generated by immunoSEQ multiplex PCR, the TCRdb table keeps only in-frame clones and is missing some. The sample records over 25,000 clones, approximately 55% being singletons. This sample was included in a study of beta chain features in type 1 diabetes. The study, taken as a whole, reports: When Type 1 diabetes patients were examined, their TCRB CDR3s proved moderately but significantly shorter in all four CD4+ subsets.

The CDR3 sequence is 13 residues long. Germline CDR1 SQVTM, CDR2 ANQGSEA. V was clipped by 5 bases and J by 6 bases, with 16 bases between them. The chain has TRBV29-1 and TRBJ1-1; maybe TRBD1 (6 bases). The source of this sequence is a woman aged 18-35 years with type 1 diabetes. The sequenced material came from Tregs from blood. For the CDR3, the DNA is TGCAGCGTTTCGAACAGGGAAGCCGCTGAAGCTTTCTTT. It codes for CSVSNREAAEAFF.